Sequencing of this T cell receptor (beta chain) was carried out in a study of PD-1 blockade in mismatch repair-deficient tumors. PCR or immunohistochemistry showed mismatch repair deficiency in every enrolled patient. The CDR3 spans 15 residues. The V gene end was trimmed by 4 bases and the J gene end by 5 bases; junction bases not matched to a gene: 9. The germline V gene encodes CDR1 SGDLS and CDR2 YYNGEE. Here immunoSEQ multiplex PCR was the method, and the copy in TCRdb shows in-frame clones only, minus some. The sample lists about 68,000 clones; more than 75% were seen once. This clonotype originated in an adult with mismatch repair-deficient cancer. This chain links TRBV9 with TRBJ2-7; the match to TRBD1 covers 10 bases. Sequenced material: peripheral blood, taken 2 weeks after starting pembrolizumab. The CDR3 DNA reads TGTGCCAGCAGCTCCGCGGGACAGGGGTTAAACGAGCAGTACTTC. Encoded protein: CASSSAGQGLNEQYF.